This T cell receptor beta chain was retrieved from a study of identical twins. Study results and limitations: Reduced insertions were recorded for abundant cord blood beta clonotypes, with no such pattern in memory repertoires. Recombination models fit unrelated individuals' TCR alpha sharing but underestimated twins'.

A universal primer site arose from template switching, and cDNA bore unique molecular identifiers. TCRdb recomputed calls from the 5' RACE reads with MiXCR, one row per CDR3 protein. The sample comprises approximately 680,000 distinct CDR3 sequences, just over 7% of which are singletons, and about 1.5% rests with the top ten. On this clonotype: Its antigen is not known. Mismatch with germline at one junction end may stem from a read error.

The germline V gene encodes CDR1 LGHNA and CDR2 YNFKEQ. The CDR3 runs to 14 residues. The same data also contributed to another study, on yellow fever vaccine responses in identical twins. That report notes: The authors reported partly convergent, partly personalized vaccine responses in identical twins.

The V gene is TRBV4-2, the J gene TRBJ2-3, with 11 bases that match TRBD1. This clonotype was sampled from a woman younger than 30 in good health. The source material was PBMCs. In nucleotides, the CDR3 is TGTGCCAGCAGCCAAGAGGGACAGGGGGGCCGCCCGGCGTTT. Amino acids: CASSQEGQGGRPAF.